The 10 T cell receptor beta chains presented below share a single source sample, sequenced in a study of blood T cell repertoires in COVID-19. TCRdb's table, derived via immunoSEQ multiplex PCR, lists solely in-frame clones and lacks some. This repertoire shows 100,000 to 150,000 clones, 80% to 90% found once; its top ten account for about 2.4%. Source material: PBMCs or T cells enriched from blood (not recorded which). Source of these receptors: a man aged 35-49 years with acute COVID-19.

This chain connects TRBV7-2 to TRBJ2-7; no reliable D call. This CDR3 comprises 15 residues. Germline values: CDR1 SGHTA, CDR2 FQGNSA. V lost 1 base, J lost 1 base, and 11 bases lay in between. The DNA of the CDR3 is TGTGCCAGCAGCTTAGATCTTTACAGTTCCTACGAGCAGTACTTC. It translates to CASSLDLYSSYEQYF.

J is TRBJ2-2 and V is TRBV28; the D is unclear. Germline V gene sequence: CDR1 MDHEN, CDR2 SYDVKM. This CDR3 spans 15 amino acids. V was clipped by 4 bases and J by 2 bases, with 11 bases between them. The CDR3 loop reads CASSSARPNTGELFF. CDR3 DNA: TGTGCCAGCAGTTCCGCGAGGCCCAACACCGGGGAGCTGTTTTTT.

This clone appeared a single time. The CDR3 nucleotides are TGTGCCAGTGGACTTACCCTAGCGGGAGGCTACAATGAGCAGTTCTTC. Translation: CASGLTLAGGYNEQFF. V gene TRBV19 combines with J gene TRBJ2-1; TRBD2 matches 11 bases. V gave up 8 bases and J gave up 3 bases; unmatched junction bases: 9. The CDR3 has 16 residues. Germline V CDR1 and CDR2: LNHDA, SQIVND (reference sequence).

This rearrangement joins TRBV7-9 to TRBJ1-1; D remains ambiguous. Trimming stripped 3 bases from V and 6 bases from J, with 8 bases between. The CDR3 runs 12 residues. Germline CDR1 and CDR2: SEHNR and FQNEAQ (reference sequence). CDR3 nucleotide sequence: TGTGCCAGCAGCTTCATGGAGGCTGAAGCTTTCTTT. It yields the protein CASSFMEAEAFF.

The V call is TRBV3-1 (or the pseudogene TRBV3-2), the J call TRBJ1-3; D is unclear. In germline, CDR1 is LGHDT, CDR2 YNNKEL (reference sequence). The CDR3 runs to 13 residues. Trimming removed 2 bases from V and 7 bases from J, with 9 bases in between. CDR3 DNA sequence: TGTGCCAGCAGCCAAACTAATGCGAACACCATATATTTT. This translates into CASSQTNANTIYF.

The V call is TRBV28, the J call TRBJ2-7, with TRBD1 matching 9 bases. Germline loops: CDR1 MDHEN, CDR2 SYDVKM. The CDR3 length is 14 residues. V shed 3 bases, J shed 2 bases, and the junction held 2 bases outside the gene matches. The DNA of the CDR3 is TGTGCCAGCAGTTTGGGACAGGGAACCTACGAGCAGTACTTC. Its translation: CASSLGQGTYEQYF.

This clone was seen a few times. The chain carries TRBV7-9 and TRBJ2-2, with 10 bases aligning to TRBD1. Germline V gives CDR1 SEHNR, CDR2 FQNEAQ (reference sequence). The CDR3 is 15 amino acids. The trim removed 5 bases at V and 5 bases at J, leaving 5 bases unmatched. CDR3 DNA: TGTGCCAGCAGCAATGACAGGGGGCAGACCGGGGAGCTGTTTTTT. Amino acids: CASSNDRGQTGELFF.

This chain connects TRBV6-5 to TRBJ1-4; maybe TRBD1 (5 bases). Germline V CDR1 and CDR2: MNHEY, SVGAGI. With 7 bases removed from V and 7 bases from J, the gap between germline ends came to 16 bases. This CDR3 spans 14 amino acids. This chain's CDR3 is CASTGGERSEKLFF. The CDR3 nucleotides are TGTGCCAGCACCGGGGGAGAGAGGAGTGAAAAACTGTTTTTT.

The V call is TRBV7-2, the J call TRBJ2-2; 9 bases line up with TRBD2. The CDR3 covers 15 residues. The V segment lost 4 bases and the J segment 4 bases; nucleotides outside the gene matches: 4. CDR1 is SGHTA and CDR2 is FQGNSA in the germline V gene. The CDR3 region is CASSSWTSVTGELFF. As DNA, the CDR3 is TGTGCCAGCAGCTCCTGGACTAGCGTCACCGGGGAGCTGTTTTTT.

The chain joins TRBV19 to TRBJ2-7; 9 bases align to TRBD1. CDR3 size: 15 residues. The germline V gene encodes CDR1 LNHDA and CDR2 SQIVND (reference sequence). With V trimmed by 5 bases and J by 2 bases, 7 bases remained unmatched. The CDR3 loop is CASSVHRGLAYEQYF. The CDR3 nucleotides are TGTGCCAGTAGTGTCCACAGGGGGCTGGCCTACGAGCAGTACTTC.